The rows below give T cell receptor beta chains drawn from one sample of a study of beta chain features in type 1 diabetes. Data came from immunoSEQ multiplex PCR; TCRdb stores just in-frame clones and leaves some out. Of 200,000 to 300,000 clones listed, roughly 22% are singletons. The sequenced sample was naive CD4+ T cells from blood. These receptor sequences come from a woman in her forties with type 1 diabetes. The CDR3 runs from the conserved cysteine through the conserved F or W. The order of the fields is clone size, J gene, D gene, V gene, CDR3 length, CDR3 DNA, CDR3 protein. The D gene is left open where the match is weak. Not every row has a clone size; where given, it reads once, few, many or a size class.

size: few; J: TRBJ2-2; D: TRBD2; V: TRBV9; length: 17; DNA: TGTGCCAGCAGCTTCGGACTAGCGGGGGGGCCTGCCGGGGAGCTGTTTTTT; CDR3: CASSFGLAGGPAGELFF
size: .; J: TRBJ2-2; D: .; V: TRBV20-1; length: 11; DNA: TGCAGTGCTAGTCGAGCCGGGGAGCTGTTTTTT; CDR3: CSASRAGELFF
size: .; J: TRBJ2-1; D: TRBD1; V: TRBV5-1; length: 16; DNA: TGCGCCAGCAGCCGTGAGGGACAGGGTATTAGGAATGAGCAGTTCTTC; CDR3: CASSREGQGIRNEQFF
size: .; J: TRBJ1-5; D: .; V: TRBV9; length: 13; DNA: TGTGCCAGCAGCCCGACTGAGTATCAGCCCCAGCATTTT; CDR3: CASSPTEYQPQHF
size: once; J: TRBJ2-7; D: TRBD1; V: TRBV6-5; length: 13; DNA: TGTGCCAGCCGATTCGACAGGGACTACGAGCAGTACTTC; CDR3: CASRFDRDYEQYF
size: .; J: TRBJ2-5; D: .; V: TRBV7-2; length: 14; DNA: TGTGCCAGCAGCCGCGGACGGGGCCAAGAGACCCAGTACTTC; CDR3: CASSRGRGQETQYF
size: .; J: TRBJ1-2; D: TRBD1; V: TRBV29-1; length: 14; DNA: TGCAGCGTTGAGGGGGGACAGGGCGGGAATGGCTACACCTTC; CDR3: CSVEGGQGGNGYTF
size: .; J: TRBJ1-5; D: TRBD1; V: TRBV5-6; length: 14; DNA: TGTGCCAGCACCTTGGGACAGTTCAATCAGCCCCAGCATTTT; CDR3: CASTLGQFNQPQHF
size: .; J: TRBJ2-7; D: TRBD1; V: TRBV28; length: 13; DNA: TGTGCCAGCAGTACCGGGACAGGGAGAACCCATCTTTGG; CDR3: CASSTGTGRTHLW
size: .; J: TRBJ2-1; D: .; V: TRBV11-2; length: 13; DNA: TGTGCCAGCAGCTTAGTGTTGGGGAGTGAGCAGTTCTTC; CDR3: CASSLVLGSEQFF
size: .; J: TRBJ1-4; D: TRBD1; V: TRBV2; length: 14; DNA: TGTGCCAGCAGTCGACAGGGACATTGGGAAAAACTGTTTTTT; CDR3: CASSRQGHWEKLFF
size: .; J: TRBJ2-4; D: .; V: TRBV4-3; length: 15; DNA: TGCGCCAGCAGCCAAGATTTTATAGCCAAAAACATTCAGTACTTC; CDR3: CASSQDFIAKNIQYF
size: .; J: TRBJ2-1; D: TRBD2; V: TRBV5-4; length: 14; DNA: TGTGCCAGCAGGGGGGGGTTCGGATACAATGAGCAGTTCTTC; CDR3: CASRGGFGYNEQFF
size: few; J: TRBJ2-2; D: TRBD2; V: TRBV18; length: 16; DNA: TGTGCCAGCTCACTGTTAGCGGGGACGAGCACCGGGGAGCTGTTTTTT; CDR3: CASSLLAGTSTGELFF
size: .; J: TRBJ1-1; D: .; V: TRBV9; length: 15; DNA: TGTGCCAGCAGCGTAGTCCCGAGCATGAACACTGAAGCTTTCTTT; CDR3: CASSVVPSMNTEAFF
size: few; J: TRBJ2-7; D: .; V: TRBV18; length: 15; DNA: TGTGCCAGCTCACCTCCGTCGCAAACAACCTACGAGCAGTACTTC; CDR3: CASSPPSQTTYEQYF
size: few; J: TRBJ2-1; D: TRBD2; V: TRBV5-1; length: 15; DNA: TGCGCCAGCAGCTTGGAGGCTAGCGGGAACCATGAGCAGTTCTTC; CDR3: CASSLEASGNHEQFF
size: .; J: TRBJ1-1; D: TRBD1; V: TRBV9; length: 16; DNA: TGTGCCAGCAGCGTAGACCCCAACACAGGGGACGGCGGAGCTTTCTTT; CDR3: CASSVDPNTGDGGAFF
size: .; J: TRBJ1-5; D: .; V: TRBV6-1; length: 14; DNA: TGTGCCAGCAGTGTTTTGAGGATTATAGAGCCCCAGCATTTT; CDR3: CASSVLRIIEPQHF
size: few; J: TRBJ2-7; D: TRBD1; V: TRBV4-2; length: 16; DNA: TGTGCCAGCAGCCAAGAAGGAGGACAGGGATTCTACGAGCAGTACTTC; CDR3: CASSQEGGQGFYEQYF
size: .; J: TRBJ1-2; D: .; V: TRBV6-1; length: 11; DNA: TGTGCCAGCAGTGAAGGGAGGAGCTACACCTTC; CDR3: CASSEGRSYTF
size: .; J: TRBJ2-3; D: .; V: TRBV9; length: 15; DNA: TGTGCCAGCAGCGTAGTGAGTACCGCCCCAGATACGCAGTATTTT; CDR3: CASSVVSTAPDTQYF
size: few; J: TRBJ1-5; D: .; V: TRBV30; length: 14; DNA: TGTGCCTGGAGCTGGGGGCAAAGCGGTCAGCCCCAGCATTTT; CDR3: CAWSWGQSGQPQHF
size: few; J: TRBJ2-7; D: .; V: TRBV5-1; length: 11; DNA: TGCGCCAGCAGCTTGACGGACGAGCAGTACTTC; CDR3: CASSLTDEQYF
size: .; J: TRBJ2-4; D: .; V: TRBV21-1; length: 17; DNA: TGTGCCAGCAGCAACCGGCTAGCGGCGCTAACCAAAAACATTCAGTACTTC; CDR3: CASSNRLAALTKNIQYF
size: few; J: TRBJ1-6; D: TRBD1; V: TRBV7-8; length: 17; DNA: TGTGCCAGCAGCTTCCCGGGGTCCAGGGGGCGGAATTCACCCCTCCACTTT; CDR3: CASSFPGSRGRNSPLHF
size: few; J: TRBJ2-7; D: TRBD2; V: TRBV2; length: 14; DNA: TGTGCCAGCAGGCGCGGGGGACCGAGGGACGAGCAGTACTTC; CDR3: CASRRGGPRDEQYF
size: .; J: TRBJ2-7; D: TRBD2; V: TRBV7-2; length: 16; DNA: TGTGCCAGCAGCTTGGGACTAGCGGGAGGGGCCTACGAGCAGTACTTC; CDR3: CASSLGLAGGAYEQYF
size: few; J: TRBJ1-1; D: .; V: TRBV5-1; length: 13; DNA: TGCGCCAGCAGCTTACCGGGATCCCGAGAAGCTTTCTTT; CDR3: CASSLPGSREAFF
size: few; J: TRBJ2-1; D: TRBD1; V: TRBV28; length: 14; DNA: TGTGCCAGCGGCTGGCAGGGGGTCTACAATGAGCAGTTCTTC; CDR3: CASGWQGVYNEQFF
size: .; J: TRBJ2-6; D: .; V: TRBV2; length: 14; DNA: TGTGCCAGCAGTGCCCCATCTGGGGCCAACGTCCTGACTTTC; CDR3: CASSAPSGANVLTF
size: few; J: TRBJ2-2; D: .; V: TRBV27; length: 14; DNA: TGTGCCAGCAGTTTGAGGGTACGGACCGGGGAGCTGTTTTTT; CDR3: CASSLRVRTGELFF
size: .; J: TRBJ1-6; D: .; V: TRBV28; length: 12; DNA: TGTGCCAGCAGTTTAGTTCGCGTCGGGAGCCACTTT; CDR3: CASSLVRVGSHF
size: .; J: TRBJ2-7; D: TRBD2; V: TRBV11-1; length: 15; DNA: TGTGCCAGCAGCTTAGCGTGGACTAGCGGTTACGAGCAGTACTTC; CDR3: CASSLAWTSGYEQYF
size: few; J: TRBJ2-7; D: TRBD1; V: TRBV19; length: 15; DNA: TGTGCCAGTAGTTTTGGGACAGCCTATTCCTACGAGCAGTACTTC; CDR3: CASSFGTAYSYEQYF
size: few; J: TRBJ1-5; D: .; V: TRBV6-6; length: 14; DNA: TGTGCCAGCAGCTTCGACAGAAACAATCAGCCCCAGCATTTT; CDR3: CASSFDRNNQPQHF
size: few; J: TRBJ1-1; D: .; V: TRBV6-5; length: 11; DNA: TGTGCCAGCACCTTAGACACTGAAGCTTTCTTT; CDR3: CASTLDTEAFF
size: .; J: TRBJ2-3; D: .; V: TRBV5-1; length: 16; DNA: TGCGCCAGCAGCTCGCTGACAGGCAATATCGCAGATACGCAGTATTTT; CDR3: CASSSLTGNIADTQYF
size: few; J: TRBJ2-1; D: TRBD2; V: TRBV2; length: 12; DNA: TGTGCCAGCAGGGGACTAGGCAATGAGCAGTTCTTC; CDR3: CASRGLGNEQFF
size: .; J: TRBJ2-5; D: .; V: TRBV10-3; length: 12; DNA: TGTGCCATCAGTGAACTTGACTCTACCCAGTACTTC; CDR3: CAISELDSTQYF
size: few; J: TRBJ1-1; D: TRBD1; V: TRBV23-1; length: 18; DNA: TGCGCCAGCAGCCAATCGCCAGGGGGCTTTCGCATGAACACTGAAGCTTTCTTT; CDR3: CASSQSPGGFRMNTEAFF
size: few; J: TRBJ1-4; D: TRBD1; V: TRBV29-1; length: 14; DNA: TGCAGCGCTGCAGGACAGGGTTTGGGTGAAAAACTGTTTTTT; CDR3: CSAAGQGLGEKLFF
size: few; J: TRBJ2-1; D: TRBD1; V: TRBV29-1; length: 16; DNA: TGCAGCGTTGAGGTTGGGACAGGCAGCTCCTACAATGAGCAGTTCTTC; CDR3: CSVEVGTGSSYNEQFF
size: few; J: TRBJ2-1; D: .; V: TRBV28; length: 16; DNA: TGTGCCAGCAGCCGAGGGACTCGAGATAATAACAATGAGCAGTTCTTC; CDR3: CASSRGTRDNNNEQFF
size: .; J: TRBJ2-1; D: TRBD2; V: TRBV4-1; length: 16; DNA: TGCGCCAGCAGCCAAGATTGGGGACTAGACTACAATGAGCAGTTCTTC; CDR3: CASSQDWGLDYNEQFF
size: .; J: TRBJ2-1; D: .; V: TRBV7-8; length: 12; DNA: TGTGCCAGCAGCCCCCAAAACAATGAGCAGTTCTTC; CDR3: CASSPQNNEQFF
size: .; J: TRBJ2-5; D: .; V: TRBV30; length: 13; DNA: TGTGCCTGGGGAGGGGGCGCAAGAGAGACCCAGTACTTC; CDR3: CAWGGGARETQYF
size: .; J: TRBJ2-2; D: TRBD2; V: TRBV5-1; length: 14; DNA: TGCGCCAGCCTTCCCATGGGAGGGTCCGGGGAGCTGTTTTTT; CDR3: CASLPMGGSGELFF
size: few; J: TRBJ2-1; D: .; V: TRBV5-1; length: 13; DNA: TGCGCCAGCAGCCCTCGGCCAGGGAATGAGCAGTTCTTC; CDR3: CASSPRPGNEQFF
size: .; J: TRBJ2-6; D: TRBD1; V: TRBV4-3; length: 19; DNA: TGCGCCAGCAGCCAGGCTCCGGGACAGCCTTTCGGGGGGGCCAACGTCCTGACTTTC; CDR3: CASSQAPGQPFGGANVLTF
size: once; J: TRBJ2-3; D: TRBD2; V: TRBV18; length: 17; DNA: TGTGCCAGCTCACTCGCCGCCTTAGCGGGGGGCACAGATACGCAGTATTTT; CDR3: CASSLAALAGGTDTQYF
size: .; J: TRBJ2-5; D: TRBD2; V: TRBV15; length: 20; DNA: TGTGCCACCAGCAGCCTTTGGACAGGAGGCGAGCGGGGGGCTCGAGAGACCCAGTACTTC; CDR3: CATSSLWTGGERGARETQYF
size: few; J: TRBJ1-5; D: TRBD1; V: TRBV7-9; length: 17; DNA: TGTGCCAGCAGCCCTAGTCAGGGGGTCGTCGGAAATCAGCCCCAGCATTTT; CDR3: CASSPSQGVVGNQPQHF